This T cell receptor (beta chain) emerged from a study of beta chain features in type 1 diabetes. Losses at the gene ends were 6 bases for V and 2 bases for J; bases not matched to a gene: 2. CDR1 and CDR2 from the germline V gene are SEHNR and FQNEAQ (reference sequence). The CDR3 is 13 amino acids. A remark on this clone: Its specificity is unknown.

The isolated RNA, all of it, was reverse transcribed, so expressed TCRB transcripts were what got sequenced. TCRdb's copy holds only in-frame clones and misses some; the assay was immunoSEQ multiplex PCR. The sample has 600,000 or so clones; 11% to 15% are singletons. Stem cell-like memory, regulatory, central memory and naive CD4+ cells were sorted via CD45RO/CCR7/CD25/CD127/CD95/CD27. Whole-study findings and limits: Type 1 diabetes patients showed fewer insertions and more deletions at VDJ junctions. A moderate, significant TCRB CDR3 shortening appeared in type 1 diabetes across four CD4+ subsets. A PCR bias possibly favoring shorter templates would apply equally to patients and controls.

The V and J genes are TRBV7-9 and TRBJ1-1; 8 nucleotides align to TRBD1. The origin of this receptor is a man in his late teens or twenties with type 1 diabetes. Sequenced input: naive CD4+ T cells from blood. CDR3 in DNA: TGTGCCAGCAGACAGGGGGGAAACACTGAAGCTTTCTTT. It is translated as CASRQGGNTEAFF.